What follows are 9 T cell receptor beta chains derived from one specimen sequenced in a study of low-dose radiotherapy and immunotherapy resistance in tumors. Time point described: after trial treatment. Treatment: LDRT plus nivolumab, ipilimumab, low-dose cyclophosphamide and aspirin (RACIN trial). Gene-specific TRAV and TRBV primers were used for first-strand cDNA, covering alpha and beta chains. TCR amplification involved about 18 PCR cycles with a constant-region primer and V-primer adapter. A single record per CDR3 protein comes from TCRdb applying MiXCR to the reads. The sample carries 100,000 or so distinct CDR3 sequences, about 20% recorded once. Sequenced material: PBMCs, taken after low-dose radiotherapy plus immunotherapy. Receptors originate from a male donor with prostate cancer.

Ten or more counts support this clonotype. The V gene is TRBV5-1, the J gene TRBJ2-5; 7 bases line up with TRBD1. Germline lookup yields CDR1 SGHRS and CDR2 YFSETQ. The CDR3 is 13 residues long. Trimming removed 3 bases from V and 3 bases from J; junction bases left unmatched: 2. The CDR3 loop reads CASSWGQKETQYF. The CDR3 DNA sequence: TGCGCCAGCAGCTGGGGACAGAAAGAGACCCAGTACTTC. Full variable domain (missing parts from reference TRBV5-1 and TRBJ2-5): KAGVTQTPRYLIKTRGQQVTLSCSPISGHRSVSWYQQTPGQGLQFLFEYFSETQRNKGNFPGRFSGRQFSNSRSEMNVSTLELGDSALYLCASSWGQKETQYFGPGTRLLVL.

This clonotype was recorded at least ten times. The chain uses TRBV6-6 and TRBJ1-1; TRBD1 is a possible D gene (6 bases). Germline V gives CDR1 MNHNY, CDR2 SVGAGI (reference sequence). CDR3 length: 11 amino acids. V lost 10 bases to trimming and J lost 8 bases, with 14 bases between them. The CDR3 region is CATRGGTEAFF. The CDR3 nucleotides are TGTGCCACCCGAGGGGGAACAGAAGCTTTCTTT.

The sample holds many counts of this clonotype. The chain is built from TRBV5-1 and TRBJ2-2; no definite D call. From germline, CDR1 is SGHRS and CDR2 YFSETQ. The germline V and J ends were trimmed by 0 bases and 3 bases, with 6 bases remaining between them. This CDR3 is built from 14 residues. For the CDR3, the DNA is TGCGCCAGCAGCTTGGACAGTTACACCGGGGAGCTGTTTTTT. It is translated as CASSLDSYTGELFF.

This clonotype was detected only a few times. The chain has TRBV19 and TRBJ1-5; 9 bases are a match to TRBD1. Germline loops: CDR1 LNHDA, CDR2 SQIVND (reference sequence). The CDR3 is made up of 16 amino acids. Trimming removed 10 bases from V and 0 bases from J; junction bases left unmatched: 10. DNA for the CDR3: TGTGCCACCCGAGGGACAGGGACAACTAGCAATCAGCCCCAGCATTTT. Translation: CATRGTGTTSNQPQHF. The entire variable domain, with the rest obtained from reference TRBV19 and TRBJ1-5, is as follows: DGGITQSPKYLFRKEGQNVTLSCEQNLNHDAMYWYRQDPGQGLRLIYYSQIVNDFQKGDIAEGYSVSREKKESFPLTVTSAQKNPTAFYLCATRGTGTTSNQPQHFGDGTRLSIL.

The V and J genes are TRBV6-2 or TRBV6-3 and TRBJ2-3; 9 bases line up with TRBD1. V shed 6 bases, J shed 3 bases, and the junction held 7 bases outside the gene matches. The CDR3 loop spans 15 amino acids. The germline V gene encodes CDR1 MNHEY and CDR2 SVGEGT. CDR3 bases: TGTGCCAGCAGAACCGTTGGGACAGGGACAGATACGCAGTATTTT. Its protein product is CASRTVGTGTDTQYF.

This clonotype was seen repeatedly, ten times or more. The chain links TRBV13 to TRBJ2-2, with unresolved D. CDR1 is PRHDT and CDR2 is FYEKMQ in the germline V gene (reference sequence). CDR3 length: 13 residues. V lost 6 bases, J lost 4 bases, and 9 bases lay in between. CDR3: CASSIMATGELFF. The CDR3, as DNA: TGTGCCAGCAGTATTATGGCCACCGGGGAGCTGTTTTTT.

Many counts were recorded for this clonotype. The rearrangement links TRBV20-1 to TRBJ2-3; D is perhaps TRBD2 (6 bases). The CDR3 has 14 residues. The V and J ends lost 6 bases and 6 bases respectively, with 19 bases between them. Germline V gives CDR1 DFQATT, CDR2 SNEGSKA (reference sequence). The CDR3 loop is CSAQRRGDWDTQYF. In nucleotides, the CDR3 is TGCAGTGCCCAAAGGCGGGGAGATTGGGATACGCAGTATTTT.

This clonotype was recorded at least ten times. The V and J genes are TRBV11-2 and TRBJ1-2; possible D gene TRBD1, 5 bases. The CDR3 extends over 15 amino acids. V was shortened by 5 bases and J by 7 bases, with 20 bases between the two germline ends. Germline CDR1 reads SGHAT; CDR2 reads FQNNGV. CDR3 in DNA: TGTGCCAGCAGCGCCCCGGGGACGACTCATTCTGGCTACACCTTC. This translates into CASSAPGTTHSGYTF.

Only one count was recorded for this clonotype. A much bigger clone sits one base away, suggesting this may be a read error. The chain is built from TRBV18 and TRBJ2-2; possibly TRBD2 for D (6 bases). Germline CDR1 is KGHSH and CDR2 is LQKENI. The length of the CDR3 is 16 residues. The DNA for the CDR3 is TGTGCCAGCTCTCGCCAGGAGGGCGCGAACACCGGGAAGCTGTTTTTT. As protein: CASSRQEGANTGKLFF.